Below are 26 T cell receptor beta chains sequenced from a single sample in a study of shared clonotypes between healthy human individuals. Profiling relied on immunoSEQ multiplex PCR, and the TCRdb table lists in-frame clones only, not all of them. The sample lists some 1 million clones, roughly 70% seen once, with approximately 1.5% in the top ten. Sequenced input: memory CD4+ T cells sorted from blood. Subset noted: CD45RA-negative fraction. The receptor source for this set is a young man in good health.

This clone appeared many times. The chain couples TRBV18 to TRBJ1-1; possible D gene TRBD1, 5 bases. V was clipped by 4 bases and J by 7 bases, with 13 bases between them. Germline lookup yields CDR1 KGHSH and CDR2 LQKENI. This CDR3 spans 13 amino acids. For the CDR3, the DNA is TGTGCCAGCTCACTCCTCAGTGGGGGTGAAGCTTTCTTT. The encoded protein is CASSLLSGGEAFF.

This clone has more than one count but fewer than ten. V usage is TRBV4-1 and J usage is TRBJ1-1; D not resolved. The ends were cut back, 3 bases at V and 4 bases at J, with 12 bases in the middle. Germline-derived CDR1 and CDR2 are MGHRA and YSYEKL. The CDR3 extends over 14 amino acids. Here the CDR3 DNA reads TGCGCCAGCAGCCATCCCACCCAAGGCACTGAAGCTTTCTTT. It encodes CASSHPTQGTEAFF.

This chain links TRBV7-2 with TRBJ2-5, with TRBD1 matching 7 bases. There are 16 residues in the CDR3. V lost 1 base and J lost 0; bases outside the gene matches: 5. CDR1 and CDR2 from the germline V gene are SGHTA and FQGNSA. This CDR3 is CASSLVATGNQETQYF. CDR3 coding DNA: TGTGCCAGCAGCTTAGTGGCGACAGGGAACCAAGAGACCCAGTACTTC.

This clone appeared once. Other DNA sequences in this specimen translate into the identical CDR3. The chain uses TRBV7-2 and TRBJ1-5; D not resolved. Germline lookup yields CDR1 SGHTA and CDR2 FQGNSA. V lost 5 bases to trimming and J lost 1 base, with 6 bases between them. The CDR3 sequence is 13 residues long. The CDR3 is CASSPDSNQPQHF. The CDR3 DNA reads TGTGCCAGCAGCCCCGACAGCAATCAGCCCCAGCATTTT.

The chain combines TRBV6-1 with TRBJ1-1; tentative D call: TRBD1 (5 bases). V lost 5 bases, J lost 12 bases, and 22 bases lay in between. The length of the CDR3 is 14 residues. Germline V gives CDR1 MNHNS, CDR2 SASEGT. The CDR3 DNA follows: TGTGCCAGCAGTAAGGGGACGTCTGACGGCCGAACTTTCTTT. This codes for CASSKGTSDGRTFF.

The rearrangement joins TRBV19 to TRBJ2-5; D perhaps matches TRBD1 (6 bases). The V end lost 3 bases, the J end lost 7 bases, and 12 bases lay between the germline ends. CDR1 is LNHDA and CDR2 is SQIVND in the germline V gene (reference sequence). The CDR3 spans 13 residues. The CDR3 loop reads CASSMGAARTQYF. The CDR3 DNA sequence: TGTGCCAGTAGTATGGGGGCCGCTAGGACCCAGTACTTC.

The rearrangement joins TRBV25-1 to TRBJ1-2, with D unresolved. V was cut by 6 bases and J by 4 bases, with 9 bases left in between. CDR3 length equals 12 residues. The germline V gene has CDR1 MGHDK and CDR2 SYGVNS. DNA for the CDR3: TGTGCCAGCAGCACCGTGGGCTATGGCTACACCTTC. Protein product: CASSTVGYGYTF.

With regard to this clone: This may be a read error, as it is one base from a much larger clone. The same CDR3 also results from other DNA sequences found in this sample. This chain links TRBV6-5 with TRBJ2-7; a weak D match, TRBD1 (6 bases). V dropped 9 bases and J dropped 2 bases, with 17 bases sitting between them. This CDR3 comprises 14 residues. Germline values: CDR1 MNHEY, CDR2 SVGAGI. CDR3 DNA: TGTGCCAGTACCCCCCCGGACAGACCCTACGAGCAGTACTTC. It translates to CASTPPDRPYEQYF.

The table lists this clone with a few counts. The chain links TRBV28 to TRBJ2-4; 13 bases are shared with TRBD2. CDR3 length equals 19 residues. J gave up 0 bases and V 4 bases, and 9 bases lay outside the gene matches. The germline V gene has CDR1 MDHEN and CDR2 SYDVKM. CDR3 bases: TGTGCCAGCAGTTCACCGGGACTAGCGGGAATCTCAGCCAAAAACATTCAGTACTTC. Protein product: CASSSPGLAGISAKNIQYF.

This chain links TRBV5-1 with TRBJ1-2; 9 bases are a match to TRBD1. V lost 7 bases to trimming and J lost 4 bases; unmatched junction nucleotides: 8. Germline CDR1 and CDR2: SGHRS and YFSETQ. The CDR3 is 14 residues long. The DNA of the CDR3 is TGCGCCAGCGGACCGGGACAGGGAGGCTATGGCTACACCTTC. Its protein is CASGPGQGGYGYTF.

This rearrangement joins TRBV4-2 to TRBJ2-7; D might be TRBD2 (6 bases). This CDR3 comprises 15 residues. CDR1 and CDR2 from the germline V gene are LGHNA and YNFKEQ. V was cut by 4 bases and J by 2 bases, with 15 bases left in between. CDR3 protein: CASSPFTSSPYEQYF. CDR3 DNA sequence: TGTGCCAGCAGCCCCTTCACTAGCTCACCCTACGAGCAGTACTTC.

The chain recombines TRBV10-3 with TRBJ2-2; TRBD1 matches at 9 bases. Germline CDR1 ENHRY, CDR2 SYGVKD. This CDR3 is built from 15 residues. V dropped 6 bases and J dropped 4; count of bases not matched to a gene: 6. The CDR3 region is CAISTGGGVTGELFF. The CDR3, as DNA: TGTGCCATCAGCACAGGGGGCGGGGTCACCGGGGAGCTGTTTTTT.

The CDR3 DNA is TGCAGCGTAGGACAGGTACCTAATGAAAAACTGTTTTTT. This translates into CSVGQVPNEKLFF. The gene calls are TRBV29-1 and TRBJ1-4; TRBD1 matches at 7 bases. Germline V gene data show CDR1 as SQVTM and CDR2 as ANQGSEA. The CDR3 is 13 residues long. The V and J ends lost 6 bases and 3 bases, in that order; junction bases with no gene match: 4.

This clone was seen a handful of times. The chain links TRBV4-1 to TRBJ1-1; D remains ambiguous. Trimming took 1 base from V and 3 from J, leaving 12 bases between them. CDR1 is MGHRA, CDR2 YSYEKL, per germline. The CDR3 sequence is 15 residues long. As DNA, the CDR3 is TGCGCCAGCAGCCAAGGCGGCCTGGGCGACACTGAAGCTTTCTTT. It translates to CASSQGGLGDTEAFF.

The chain couples TRBV6-5 to TRBJ2-7, with 9 bases aligning to TRBD2. V lost 6 bases to trimming and J lost 3 bases; unmatched junction nucleotides: 3. From germline, CDR1 is MNHEY and CDR2 SVGAGI. The CDR3 consists of 13 residues. CDR3 loop: CASRKAGGYEQYF. The CDR3 coding sequence is TGTGCCAGCAGGAAAGCGGGGGGCTACGAGCAGTACTTC.

The V gene is TRBV5-1, the J gene TRBJ1-3, with D unresolved. V dropped 7 bases and J dropped 0 bases, with 11 bases sitting between them. From germline, CDR1 is SGHRS and CDR2 YFSETQ. CDR3 length: 14 amino acids. CDR3 sequence (DNA): TGCGCCAGCTCTCCCAGTGTCTCTGGAAACACCATATATTTT. It specifies CASSPSVSGNTIYF.

The chain joins TRBV15 to TRBJ1-1; no clear D. This CDR3 contains 15 residues. V was cut by 0 bases and J by 0 bases, with 8 bases left in between. Germline-derived CDR1 and CDR2 are LNHNV and YYDKDF (reference sequence). The chain's CDR3 is CATSRDRHMNTEAFF. The CDR3 DNA sequence: TGTGCCACCAGCAGAGACAGGCATATGAACACTGAAGCTTTCTTT.

The rearrangement uses TRBV7-2 and TRBJ1-1, with 7 bases matching TRBD1. J was trimmed by 5 bases and V by 3 bases; bases with no gene match: 6. CDR1 and CDR2 (germline): SGHTA, FQGNSA. The CDR3 runs 14 residues. The CDR3 sequence: CASSLFSGGTEAFF. In DNA form, the CDR3 reads TGTGCCAGCAGCTTGTTTTCAGGGGGAACTGAAGCTTTCTTT.

This clone was observed a single time. The chain's CDR3 is CASSLLDTYNEQFF. In DNA form, the CDR3 reads TGTGCCAGCAGCTTACTGGACACGTACAATGAGCAGTTCTTC. J is TRBJ2-1 and V is TRBV11-2; weak D call: TRBD1 (5 bases). The V end lost 2 bases, the J end lost 4 bases, and 9 bases lay between the germline ends. The germline V gene has CDR1 SGHAT and CDR2 FQNNGV. The CDR3 loop spans 14 amino acids.

The rearrangement uses TRBV10-3 and TRBJ1-4, with a tentative D call TRBD1 (5 bases). This CDR3 contains 14 residues. Per germline, CDR1 ENHRY and CDR2 SYGVKD. V lost 2 bases, J lost 8 bases, and 12 bases lay in between. The CDR3 region has the DNA TGTGCCATCAGTGAGCCGGGGCCTTGGGAAAAACTGTTTTTT. This gives the protein CAISEPGPWEKLFF.

The chain recombines TRBV5-4 with TRBJ2-7; TRBD1 aligns across 8 bases. Germline V gene data show CDR1 as SGHNT and CDR2 as YYREEE (reference sequence). V lost 4 bases and J lost 6; bases outside the gene matches: 6. The CDR3 loop spans 13 amino acids. The CDR3 loop is CASSIPDRGEQYF. The CDR3 coding sequence is TGTGCCAGCAGCATCCCCGACAGGGGCGAGCAGTACTTC.

This clone has at least ten counts. The chain couples TRBV7-2 to TRBJ2-1; D gene uncertain. The V gene lost 2 bases and the J gene lost 4 bases, with 12 bases spanning the gap. The CDR3 runs to 15 residues. Germline assignment: CDR1 SGHTA and CDR2 FQGNSA. CDR3 amino acids: CASSLPRLDYNEQFF. The CDR3 coding sequence is TGTGCCAGCAGCTTACCCCGACTGGATTACAATGAGCAGTTCTTC.

There are a few counts of this clone. The chain recombines TRBV6-5 with TRBJ1-1; D possibly corresponds to TRBD1 (5 bases). The CDR3 is 13 amino acids. Deletions cut 7 bases from V and 10 bases from J, with 19 bases between. The germline CDR1 and CDR2 sequences are MNHEY and SVGAGI. The CDR3 sequence is CASTTLPRGVAFF. The CDR3 coding sequence is TGTGCCAGCACCACACTTCCCCGGGGGGTAGCTTTCTTT.

This clone was seen only once. The junction departs from the called germline gene at one end, perhaps through a read error. V usage is TRBV6-1 and J usage is TRBJ2-5; TRBD1 aligns across 9 bases. CDR3 length: 15 amino acids. CDR1 is MNHNS and CDR2 is SASEGT in the germline V gene. The CDR3 coding sequence is TGTGCCAGCAGCGAAGGACAGGGGCTCACTGAGACCCAGTACTTC. This gives the protein CASSEGQGLTETQYF.

The rearrangement joins TRBV19 to TRBJ1-5, with 7 bases fitting TRBD1. Trimming took 9 bases from V and 2 from J; bases not matched to a gene: 7. Per germline, CDR1 LNHDA and CDR2 SQIVND (reference sequence). This CDR3 region has 14 residues. CDR3 nucleotides: TGTGCCAGCGAAACAGGGGTGGGCAATCAGCCCCAGCATTTT. Translated, it gives CASETGVGNQPQHF.

This chain joins TRBV6-5 and TRBJ1-4; D gene ambiguous. The V and J ends lost 2 bases and 8 bases respectively, with 15 bases between them. From germline, CDR1 is MNHEY and CDR2 SVGAGI. This CDR3 is 15 amino acids long. DNA of the CDR3: TGTGCCAGCAGTTACCTTCCGACAATTCCAGAAAAACTGTTTTTT. This codes for CASSYLPTIPEKLFF.